Detailed here is one TCR beta chain. Its antigen remains unknown. Germline V gene sequence: CDR1 MDHEN, CDR2 SYDVKM. After removal of 6 bases from V and 7 bases from J, the junction contained 9 bases not matched to a gene. There are 14 residues in the CDR3. The data stem from a study of blood T cells in healthy people across ages. The study's findings and limits: Diversity figures derived from one million T cells were judged to underestimate the true value. Older individuals had lower TCR beta diversity per million T cells (the decline was roughly linear).

For the second PCR, which ran for roughly 6 to 11 cycles, a sample-barcoded 5' primer and a J-beta primer mix were used. Each single sample gave us at least 3 million CDR3-containing paired-end reads. TCRdb used MiXCR to reprocess the 5' RACE reads, holding one entry per CDR3 protein. The table records about 780,000 distinct CDR3 sequences, about half of them present only once. The sequencing sample was made of blood. The sequence derives from a man at least 80 years old in good health. This rearrangement joins TRBV28 to TRBJ2-7; TRBD2 matches at 10 bases. CDR3 in amino acids: CASRSGRAFLEQYF. In DNA form, the CDR3 reads TGTGCCAGCAGGAGCGGGAGGGCGTTCTTGGAGCAGTACTTC.